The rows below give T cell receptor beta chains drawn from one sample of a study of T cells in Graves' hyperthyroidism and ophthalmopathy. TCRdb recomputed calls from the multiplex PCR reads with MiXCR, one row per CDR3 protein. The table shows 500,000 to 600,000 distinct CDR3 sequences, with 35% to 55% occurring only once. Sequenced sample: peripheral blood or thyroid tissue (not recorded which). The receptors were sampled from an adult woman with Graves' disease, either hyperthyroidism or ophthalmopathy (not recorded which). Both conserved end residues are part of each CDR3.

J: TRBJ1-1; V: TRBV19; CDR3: CASKLAGEIGTEAFF
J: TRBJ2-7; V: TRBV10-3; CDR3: CAISLPGLGSYEQYF
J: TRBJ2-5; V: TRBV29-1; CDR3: CSVDPRFQETQYF
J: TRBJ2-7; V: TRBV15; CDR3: CATSRESGGVNEQYF
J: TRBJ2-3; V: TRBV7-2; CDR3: CASSLTSGTGGDTQYF
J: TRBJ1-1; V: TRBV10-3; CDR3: CAISDQGNTEAFF
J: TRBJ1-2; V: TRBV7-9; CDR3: CASSPLSDRKNYGYTF
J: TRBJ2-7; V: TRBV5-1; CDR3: CASSLAGQDNEQYF
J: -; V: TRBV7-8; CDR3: CASSSGRGPYNEQFF
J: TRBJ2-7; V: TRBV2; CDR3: CASSSELRRNEQYF
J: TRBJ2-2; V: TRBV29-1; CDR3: CSVTGLAGAGELFF
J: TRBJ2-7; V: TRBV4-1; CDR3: CASSQPGSRGHYEQYF
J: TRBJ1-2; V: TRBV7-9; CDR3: CASTLGGMGGYTF
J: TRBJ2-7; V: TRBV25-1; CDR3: CASSAGPGEQYF
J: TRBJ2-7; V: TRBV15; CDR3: CATSRAMPPSGYEQYF
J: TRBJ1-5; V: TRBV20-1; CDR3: CSARGTGTANQPQHF
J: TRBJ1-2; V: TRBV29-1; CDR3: CSAGPRLDGYTF
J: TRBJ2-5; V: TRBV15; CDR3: CATSRDTGERETQYF
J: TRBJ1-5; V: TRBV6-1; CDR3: CASSEEGQGRIKPQHF
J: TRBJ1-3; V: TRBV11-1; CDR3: CASSFDHSGNTIYF
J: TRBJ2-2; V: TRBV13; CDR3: CASSPGWTGELFF
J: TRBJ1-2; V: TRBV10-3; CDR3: CAIRPTWTGGYTF
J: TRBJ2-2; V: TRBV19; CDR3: CASSIPGAGELFF